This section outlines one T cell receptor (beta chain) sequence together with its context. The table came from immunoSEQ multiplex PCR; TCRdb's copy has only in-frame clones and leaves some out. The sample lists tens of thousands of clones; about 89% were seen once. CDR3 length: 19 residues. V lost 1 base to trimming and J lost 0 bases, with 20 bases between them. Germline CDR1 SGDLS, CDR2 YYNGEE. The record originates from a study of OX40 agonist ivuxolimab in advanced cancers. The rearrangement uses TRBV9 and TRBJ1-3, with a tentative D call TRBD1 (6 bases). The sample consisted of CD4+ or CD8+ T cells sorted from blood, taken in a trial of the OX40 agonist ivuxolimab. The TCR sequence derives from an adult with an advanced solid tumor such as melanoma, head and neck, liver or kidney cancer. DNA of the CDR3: TGTGCCAGCAGCGTAATCTGGGACACCTCAGGCGGCTCTGGAAACACCATATATTTT. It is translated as CASSVIWDTSGGSGNTIYF.